A single sample is the source of the 23 T cell receptor beta chains below, sequenced in a study of blood T cell repertoires in COVID-19 (dated by TCRdb to the early 2020s). Libraries were constructed by the immunoSEQ multiplex PCR assay. In its TCRdb copy, this immuneACCESS table keeps in-frame sequences only and misses some clones. Where compared with another copy, unresolved V genes explain less than half of these, and the others have no known cause. For this sample the table gives hundreds of thousands of clones, of which just under 90% were detected only once. The ten largest clonotypes hold 11% of the sample. The sequencing input was peripheral blood. All receptors come from a woman in her twenties or thirties with COVID-19, enrolled during active disease.

V gene TRBV2 combines with J gene TRBJ2-6; D not resolved. The V gene lost 2 bases and the J gene lost 0 bases, with 14 bases spanning the gap. Germline lookup yields CDR1 SNHLY and CDR2 FYNNEI. The length of the CDR3 is 18 residues. For the CDR3, the DNA is TGTGCCAGCAGTGAATTGTACAGTGCTGCCTCTGGGGCCAACGTCCTGACTTTC. Residues: CASSELYSAASGANVLTF.

The chain is built from TRBV6-5 and TRBJ1-6, with a tentative D call TRBD1 (6 bases). This CDR3 is built from 15 residues. Germline loops: CDR1 MNHEY, CDR2 SVGAGI. With 2 bases removed from V and 8 bases from J, the gap between germline ends came to 13 bases. CDR3 coding DNA: TGTGCCAGCAGTTACAAAGGGGGTGGTGATTCACCCCTCCACTTT. This translates into CASSYKGGGDSPLHF.

On this clone: In the same sample, other DNA sequences code for this CDR3. The rearrangement uses TRBV28 and TRBJ1-5; D gene ambiguous. CDR1 is MDHEN, CDR2 SYDVKM, per germline. With 7 bases removed from V and 4 bases from J, the gap between germline ends came to 8 bases. The CDR3 has 12 amino acids. The CDR3 sequence is CASTGGNQPQHF. The CDR3 DNA follows: TGTGCCAGCACGGGCGGGAATCAGCCCCAGCATTTT.

The rearrangement links TRBV3-1 (or the pseudogene TRBV3-2) to TRBJ2-5, with 8 nucleotides matching TRBD2. V lost 1 base and J lost 4; bases outside the gene matches: 2. This CDR3 contains 14 residues. Germline V gene lookup returns CDR1 LGHDT and CDR2 YNNKEL (reference sequence). CDR3 sequence (DNA): TGTGCCAGCAGCCAAGCGGGGGGGAGAGAGACCCAGTACTTC. Amino acids: CASSQAGGRETQYF.

Only one count was recorded for this clone. Different DNA sequences within this sample yield the same CDR3. The J gene is TRBJ2-7, the V gene TRBV5-6, with a weak D call TRBD2 (6 bases). The CDR3 runs 13 residues. From germline, CDR1 is SGHDT and CDR2 YYEEEE. V lost 3 bases and J lost 4, with 11 bases in between. The CDR3 DNA reads as TGTGCCAGCAGCTGGGACTCTTCTTACGAGCAGTACTTC. The encoded protein is CASSWDSSYEQYF.

This rearrangement joins TRBV3-1 (or the pseudogene TRBV3-2) to TRBJ2-1; D is perhaps TRBD2 (7 bases). The CDR3 extends over 14 amino acids. The V and J ends lost 6 bases and 7 bases respectively, with 16 bases between them. The germline V gene has CDR1 LGHDT and CDR2 YNNKEL (reference sequence). The CDR3 DNA reads TGTGCCAGCAGACTCGGGGGGCTCGGGAATGAGCAGTTCTTC. Encoded protein: CASRLGGLGNEQFF.

This clone is a singleton in its sample. The chain has TRBV5-1 and TRBJ2-5, with TRBD1 matching over 7 bases. In germline, CDR1 is SGHRS, CDR2 YFSETQ. CDR3 length equals 14 residues. J lost 5 bases, V lost 4 bases, and 8 bases had no gene match. CDR3 amino acids: CASSKGTAPETQYF. The CDR3 coding sequence is TGCGCCAGCAGCAAGGGGACAGCCCCGGAGACCCAGTACTTC. The full variable domain, with the rest looked up from reference TRBV5-1 and TRBJ2-5, is KAGVTQTPRYLIKTRGQQVTLSCSPISGHRSVSWYQQTPGQGLQFLFEYFSETQRNKGNFPGRFSGRQFSNSRSEMNVSTLELGDSALYLCASSKGTAPETQYFGPGTRLLVL.

V gene TRBV4-1 combines with J gene TRBJ2-5; 7 bases align to TRBD2. Germline lookup yields CDR1 MGHRA and CDR2 YSYEKL. There are 15 residues in the CDR3. V lost 0 bases and J lost 5; bases outside the gene matches: 6. CDR3 sequence (DNA): TGCGCCAGCAGCCAAGATGGACTAGTCGATGAGACCCAGTACTTC. Protein sequence: CASSQDGLVDETQYF.

The rearrangement uses TRBV5-1 and TRBJ2-1, with 8 positions matching TRBD2. V shed 5 bases, J shed 0 bases, and the junction held 1 base outside the gene matches. The germline V gene encodes CDR1 SGHRS and CDR2 YFSETQ. This CDR3 has 14 residues. The CDR3 sequence is CASSGTSSYNEQFF. The CDR3 coding sequence is TGCGCCAGCAGTGGGACTAGCTCCTACAATGAGCAGTTCTTC.

The rearrangement uses TRBV3-1 (or the pseudogene TRBV3-2) and TRBJ1-2; 7 positions agree with TRBD1. V trimming: 3 bases; J trimming: 4 bases; junction bases outside the gene matches: 8. The CDR3 length is 15 residues. Germline V CDR1 and CDR2: LGHDT, YNNKEL (reference sequence). The DNA of the CDR3 is TGTGCCAGCAGCCAGGTGGGGGCAGGGGGCTATGGCTACACCTTC. Protein sequence: CASSQVGAGGYGYTF.

The chain combines TRBV27 with TRBJ1-1, with TRBD1 as a possible D gene (6 bases). Germline V CDR1 and CDR2: MNHEY, SMNVEV (reference sequence). This CDR3 is 16 amino acids long. Trimming removed 10 bases from V and 4 bases from J, with 25 bases in between. CDR3: CATTPGRGRSSTEAFF. Written as DNA, the CDR3 is TGTGCCACCACGCCCGGGAGGGGGAGGTCGAGCACTGAAGCTTTCTTT.

This chain connects TRBV12-5 to TRBJ2-7, with TRBD2 identical over 7 bases. The CDR3 extends over 14 amino acids. Germline lookup yields CDR1 LGHNT and CDR2 FRNRAP. With V trimmed by 6 bases and J by 5 bases, 10 bases remained unmatched. The CDR3 nucleotides are TGTGCTAGTGGGCGGACTAGTTCGACCCACGAGCAGTACTTC. It codes for CASGRTSSTHEQYF. Looking up the rest from reference TRBV12-5 and TRBJ2-7 gives the full variable domain: DARVTQTPRHKVTEMGQEVTMRCQPILGHNTVFWYRQTMMQGLELLAYFRNRAPLDDSGMPKDRFSAEMPDATLATLKIQPSEPRDSAVYFCASGRTSSTHEQYFGPGTRLTVT.

The chain employs TRBV7-9 and TRBJ1-2; D is perhaps TRBD1 (5 bases). The germline V gene encodes CDR1 SEHNR and CDR2 FQNEAQ (reference sequence). The CDR3 runs to 15 residues. Trimming cost V 3 bases and J 7 bases, with 18 bases left between them. The CDR3 loop reads CASSFDRGQTSGYTF. As DNA, the CDR3 is TGTGCCAGCAGCTTCGACAGAGGCCAGACAAGTGGCTACACCTTC.

The chain recombines TRBV28 with TRBJ1-1; 9 nucleotides match TRBD1. Per the germline V gene, CDR1 is MDHEN and CDR2 is SYDVKM. This CDR3 comprises 15 residues. The ends lost 3 bases at V and 7 bases at J; junction bases unmatched: 9. In nucleotides, the CDR3 is TGTGCCAGCAGTTTGTGGGACAGGGTGAGATTTGAAGCTTTCTTT. This translates into CASSLWDRVRFEAFF.

The chain is built from TRBV29-1 and TRBJ1-5; TRBD1 might be the D (6 bases). The CDR3 consists of 13 residues. Per the germline V gene, CDR1 is SQVTM and CDR2 is ANQGSEA. The V and J ends lost 6 bases and 0 bases respectively, with 9 bases between them. CDR3 DNA: TGCAGCGTCACGGACAGTAGCAATCAGCCCCAGCATTTT. Its protein product is CSVTDSSNQPQHF.

Regarding this clone: This sample includes further DNA sequences coding for the same CDR3. The rearrangement uses TRBV12-3 or TRBV12-4 and TRBJ1-5; no reliable D call. V dropped 3 bases and J dropped 7 bases, with 7 bases sitting between them. The CDR3 loop spans 12 amino acids. CDR3 protein: CASSFRRQPQHF. DNA of the CDR3: TGTGCCAGCAGTTTCCGCCGGCAGCCCCAGCATTTT.

The rearrangement uses TRBV6-5 and TRBJ1-5, with TRBD1 as a possible D gene (5 bases). V was cut by 11 bases and J by 7 bases, with 15 bases left in between. The germline CDR1 and CDR2 sequences are MNHEY and SVGAGI. The CDR3 is made up of 12 amino acids. This CDR3 is CAAGGGRQPQHF. The CDR3 DNA follows: TGTGCCGCCGGGGGGGGTCGACAGCCCCAGCATTTT.

Turning to this clone: Other DNA sequences in this sample translate to the same CDR3. This CDR3 reads CASSQVGGSYEQYF. As DNA, the CDR3 is TGCGCCAGCAGCCAAGTGGGGGGTTCCTACGAGCAGTACTTC. J is TRBJ2-7 and V is TRBV4-1; perhaps TRBD2 as D (6 bases). The CDR3 covers 14 residues. V was pared by 1 base and J by 1 base, with 8 bases between. Germline CDR1 MGHRA, CDR2 YSYEKL.

The chain combines TRBV29-1 with TRBJ1-1; D is possibly TRBD1 (5 bases). Germline values: CDR1 SQVTM, CDR2 ANQGSEA. V lost 7 bases, J lost 1 base, and 19 bases lay in between. CDR3 size: 15 residues. The CDR3 loop is CSAIRDLVTNTEAFF. The CDR3 DNA follows: TGCAGCGCCATCAGGGATTTGGTGACGAACACTGAAGCTTTCTTT.

This chain connects TRBV3-1 (or the pseudogene TRBV3-2) to TRBJ1-1, with no clear D. Germline loops: CDR1 LGHDT, CDR2 YNNKEL (reference sequence). The CDR3 consists of 14 residues. V gave up 8 bases and J gave up 1 base, with 14 bases separating them. CDR3 bases: TGTGCCAGCCGCTCACAACATGGGAACACTGAAGCTTTCTTT. This encodes CASRSQHGNTEAFF.

The chain recombines TRBV6-5 with TRBJ2-5, with D uncertain. The CDR3 sequence is 14 residues long. The V gene's germline CDR1 is MNHEY and CDR2 SVGAGI. V was trimmed by 2 bases and J by 7 bases, leaving 14 bases between them. The CDR3 region has the DNA TGTGCCAGCAGTTACCGTCAAGAAGCGTGGACCCAGTACTTC. Amino acids: CASSYRQEAWTQYF.

The chain couples TRBV28 to TRBJ1-5, with 8 bases that match TRBD1. CDR1 is MDHEN, CDR2 SYDVKM, per germline. The CDR3 has 14 amino acids. Losses at the gene ends were 5 bases for V and 11 bases for J; bases not matched to a gene: 11. DNA of the CDR3: TGTGCCAGCAGTGAACAGGGGGGCGGGTTAGCCCAGCATTTT. This codes for CASSEQGGGLAQHF. Variable domain in full (rest from reference TRBV28 and TRBJ1-5): DVKVTQSSRYLVKRTGEKVFLECVQDMDHENMFWYRQDPGLGLRLIYFSYDVKMKEKGDIPEGYSVSREKKERFSLILESASTNQTSMYLCASSEQGGGLAQHFGDGTRLSIL.

The chain combines TRBV5-1 with TRBJ2-2, with TRBD1 matching 8 bases. The V gene end was trimmed by 1 base and the J gene end by 5 bases; junction bases not matched to a gene: 10. The CDR3 runs 17 residues. Germline values: CDR1 SGHRS, CDR2 YFSETQ. CDR3 protein: CASSLFQGATGTGELFF. The CDR3 region has the DNA TGCGCCAGCAGCTTGTTCCAGGGGGCGACGGGGACCGGGGAGCTGTTTTTT.